This TCR beta chain was recorded in a study of T cell repertoires in cytomegalovirus infection (dated by TCRdb to between 2019 and 2020). About the full investigation: Peptide stimulations targeted recently identified HLA-C-restricted CMV epitopes, whose presentation resists viral immunomodulation, together with well-studied HLA-B-restricted epitopes. The HLA type of each donor mattered for the analysis, because public TCR beta signatures pointed to carriage of CMV infection along with the matching HLA type. Beyond this particular receptor, the publication reports: The ex vivo response was dominated by HLA-C-restricted CMV-specific TCR beta clonotypes, which also provided the single most frequent clonotype in two of eight donors. Carriers of CMV infection plus the relevant HLA type were discriminated by the cumulative frequency of public TCR beta family members in the study cohort and in an independent approximately 360-donor cohort.

The sequencer was an Illumina HiSeq 1500. The public reads were reprocessed in TCRdb via fastp at Q25 and MiXCR, keeping in-frame beta chains. Here each entry gathers all rows of one CDR3 protein and keeps the most common genes and DNA. The sample table lists roughly 310,000 distinct CDR3 sequences, about 27% of them with a count of one. About 20% of the sample lies in the top ten. Note on this clonotype: Its antigen is currently not known. No much larger clonotype is one base removed from it; base qualities were not supplied.

This specimen's treatment or condition label, per the study, means: in vitro stimulation with specific CMV peptide epitopes to enrich CMV-specific T cells. This TCR came from a human donor in good health (CMV status not recorded). Some clones in this sample may be carry-over from other donors' samples. This specimen was cultured PBMCs, taken from culture after CMV antigen stimulation.

The nucleotide sequence is TGTGCCAGCAGCCAAGAACCTAGCGGGGAAGAGACCCAGTACTTC. The encoded protein is CASSQEPSGEETQYF. The chain is assembled from TRBV4-2 and TRBJ2-5; 9 middle bases align to TRBD2. The CDR3 contains 15 residues, cysteine and phenylalanine counted. CDR3 DNA is the only sequence kept; it has 45 bases, read in frame from the first base. Trimming removed 0 bases from V and 3 bases from J; the gene matches leave 2 bases unexplained. As encoded in the germline V gene, CDR1 is LGHNA while CDR2 is YNFKEQ.